This T cell receptor (beta chain) was retrieved from a study of CD8+ T cells in alopecia areata (dated by TCRdb to 2016 to 2018). With respect to the entire study: Skin from C3H/HeJ donors with spontaneous alopecia (roughly 6-12 months old) was grafted onto female C3H/HeJ recipients that were roughly 7-11 weeks old. immunoSEQ multiplex PCR using 35 Vbeta forward primers and 13 Jbeta reverse primers was used to amplify TCRbeta CDR3 regions. RNA came from the PAXgene miRNA kit for fixed scalp, the miRNeasy kit for PBMCs, and the RNeasy kit for mouse skin. Clonality in the scalp was compared among normal scalp (n=4), patchy alopecia areata scalp (n=8), and alopecia totalis/universalis scalp (n=8). On the human side, TCRbeta sequencing was run on scalp tissue and on sorted CD4+ and CD8+ peripheral blood T cells from healthy controls and from alopecia areata patients with either patchy or totalis/universalis disease. High-throughput TCRbeta sequencing was used to examine T cell clonal expansion in alopecia areata in both the C3H/HeJ mouse model and human patients. The paper's findings and limits, for the study overall: Higher clonality and more expanded CD8+ clones were observed in lesional scalp than in normal scalp, particularly in alopecia totalis/universalis, a finding suggestive of antigenic drive. TCR sequences shared between patients were less clear than in mice, possibly partly because of HLA diversity in the patient population. Resident alphabeta T cells in normal human skin are also sequenced, complicating scalp TCR repertoire analysis, unlike mouse skin dominated by gammadelta T cells.

This clone was seen more than once but under ten times. Which antigen it targets is not known. This is a mouse receptor, so gene names and germline sequences are those of the mouse. Read data end 4 residues before the CDR3 end; the end is taken from the germline J gene. Additional DNA sequences in this sample encode the identical CDR3. Pooled mouse cutaneous lymph node cells were stained for CD4, CD8alpha, NKG2D, NKG2ACE and other markers, then sorted on a BD Influx. The protocol used for the library was the immunoSEQ multiplex PCR assay. RNA was extracted from all samples and reverse transcribed into cDNA, which served as template for TCR sequencing. First-strand cDNA was synthesized with SuperScript III using a 2:1 mix of oligo-dT and random hexamers. A synthetic immune receptor repertoire was used to measure amplification bias, and any remaining bias was corrected computationally. Sequencing of the libraries was done on Illumina HiSeq using 60 bp reads that spanned the CDR3 and were read from J toward V. Under the source paper's analysis protocol: Raw reads were preprocessed to remove errors, and CDR3 was defined by IMGT conventions from the conserved cysteine to phenylalanine. Clonality was computed by normalizing Shannon entropy by log2 of the number of productive unique TCRs and subtracting the result from 1. Whether each scalp clone was CD4 or CD8 was inferred by checking scalp TCRbeta sequences against the CD4 and CD8 repertoires from sorted blood. The clones in this table, taken by TCRdb from immuneACCESS, are in-frame only. Not every clone is retained; where verified, under half of the shortfall comes from an unresolved V gene, and the cause of the rest is unknown. For V, J and clone size, that table is used; D and trimming come from the DNA. The table for this sample lists 270,000 or so clones, none of them counted only once. Of the sample, approximately 1.2% falls within the top ten clones.

Taken from cysteine to phenylalanine, the CDR3 has 15 residues. Shown are 33 bases from within the CDR3, in frame from base 1. CDR1 and CDR2 are read off the germline V gene (reference sequence) as FNHDT and SITEND. Compared with germline, V lacks 0 bases and J lacks 3 bases; bases without a gene match: 1. The chain couples TRBV19 to TRBJ2-1; TRBD2 agrees with 9 junctional bases. Material for sequencing was CD4+ T cells sorted from a lymph node. The receptor was derived from a C3H/HeJ mouse with alopecia areata. Mice of this strain carry the MHC haplotype H2-k. CDR3 sequence: CASSIVLGGYAEQFF. The CDR3 bases that were read are TGTGCCAGCAGTATAGTACTGGGGGGCTATGCT.